The 20 T cell receptor beta chains presented below share a single source sample, sequenced in a study of cytomegalovirus exposure and HLA in healthy donors. PCR was performed using 60 Vbeta and 13 Jbeta primers. Here immunoSEQ multiplex PCR was the method, and the copy in TCRdb shows in-frame clones only, minus some. This sample has around 140,000 clones; approximately 84% occur once, and the top ten carry approximately 1.5%. Sequencing used PBMCs. The receptors derive from a woman aged 18-29 years in good health and CMV-seronegative.

This clone is a singleton in its sample. The chain joins TRBV30 to TRBJ2-1; D not resolved. Deletions cut 5 bases from V and 4 bases from J, with 9 bases between. The CDR3 has 12 amino acids. Germline V lookup: CDR1 GTSNPN, CDR2 SVGIG (reference sequence). CDR3 bases: TGTGCCTGGGGTGACTTTTACAATGAGCAGTTCTTC. This codes for CAWGDFYNEQFF.

The V gene is TRBV5-1, the J gene TRBJ1-2; the match to TRBD1 covers 9 bases. The CDR3 length is 16 residues. Trimming cost V 4 bases and J 7 bases; bases outside gene matches: 14. Germline loops: CDR1 SGHRS, CDR2 YFSETQ. The CDR3 loop reads CASSAPTGGEIGGYTF. CDR3 in DNA: TGCGCCAGCAGCGCTCCGACAGGGGGGGAAATCGGTGGCTACACCTTC.

The chain links TRBV5-8 to TRBJ1-1; 9 nucleotides agree with TRBD1. V shed 10 bases and J 1 base; nucleotides not matched to a gene: 5. CDR3 length: 13 residues. The germline V gene has CDR1 SGHTS and CDR2 YDEGEE. Written as DNA, the CDR3 is TGTGCCGGCGGACAGGGGTCGAACACTGAAGCTTTCTTT. It yields the protein CAGGQGSNTEAFF.

J is TRBJ1-1 and V is TRBV5-6; no definite D call. This CDR3 comprises 18 residues. Between the trimmed V and J ends, which lost 4 bases and 5 bases, there was a span of 27 bases. Germline CDR1 reads SGHDT; CDR2 reads YYEEEE. In DNA, the CDR3 is TGTGCCAGCAGCCCGACCACGCGAGGCCCCCGAATGGGTACTGAAGCTTTCTTT. It specifies CASSPTTRGPRMGTEAFF. Full variable domain (missing parts from reference TRBV5-6 and TRBJ1-1): DAGVTQSPTHLIKTRGQQVTLRCSPKSGHDTVSWYQQALGQGPQFIFQYYEEEERQRGNFPDRFSGHQFPNYSSELNVNALLLGDSALYLCASSPTTRGPRMGTEAFFGQGTRLTVV.

V and J are TRBV5-4 and TRBJ2-5; the match to TRBD2 covers 9 bases. The CDR3 sequence is 15 residues long. V trimming: 4 bases; J trimming: 4 bases; junction bases outside the gene matches: 8. Germline V gene lookup returns CDR1 SGHNT and CDR2 YYREEE (reference sequence). In nucleotides, the CDR3 is TGTGCCAGCAGCGTTAGCGGGAGTGAGGGAGAGACCCAGTACTTC. It encodes CASSVSGSEGETQYF.

This chain uses TRBV4-1 with TRBJ2-1; tentative D call: TRBD2 (5 bases). The germline V and J ends were trimmed by 0 bases and 0 bases, with 15 bases remaining between them. This CDR3 spans 18 amino acids. Germline CDR1 and CDR2: MGHRA and YSYEKL. The CDR3 DNA sequence: TGCGCCAGCAGCCAAGACGCCCCAAGAGCGGACTCCTACAATGAGCAGTTCTTC. It encodes CASSQDAPRADSYNEQFF.

The chain links TRBV5-1 to TRBJ2-2, with D hard to call. This CDR3 contains 17 residues. Germline assignment: CDR1 SGHRS and CDR2 YFSETQ. Trimming removed 0 bases at V and 3 bases at J, with 15 bases between. The CDR3 region has the DNA TGCGCCAGCAGCTTGGTTGCTAGTAATTTGTACACCGGGGAGCTGTTTTTT. Encoded protein: CASSLVASNLYTGELFF.

The chain is built from TRBV7-9 and TRBJ2-7; TRBD2 matches at 8 bases. The germline gives CDR1 SEHNR, CDR2 FQNEAQ (reference sequence). J lost 3 bases, V lost 0 bases, and 1 base had no gene match. CDR3 size: 14 residues. CDR3 in amino acids: CASSLASGNYEQYF. Here the CDR3 DNA reads TGTGCCAGCAGCTTAGCTAGCGGGAACTACGAGCAGTACTTC.

This chain links TRBV7-9 with TRBJ2-1, with D hard to call. Germline-derived CDR1 and CDR2 are SEHNR and FQNEAQ (reference sequence). Deletions cut 6 bases from V and 10 bases from J, with 7 bases between. This CDR3 region has 10 residues. The CDR3 nucleotides are TGTGCCAGCAGTGGAGTGGAGCAGTTCTTC. It is translated as CASSGVEQFF.

The CDR3 reads CASSNRDRGIGKLFF. In nucleotides, the CDR3 is TGTGCCAGTAGTAACCGGGACAGGGGGATAGGAAAACTGTTTTTT. This chain uses TRBV19 with TRBJ1-4; 11 bases align to TRBD1. Losses at the gene ends were 4 bases for V and 10 bases for J; bases not matched to a gene: 8. This CDR3 has 15 residues. Per the germline V gene, CDR1 is LNHDA and CDR2 is SQIVND (reference sequence). Based on the CDR3 plus reference TRBV19 and TRBJ1-4, the full variable domain is DGGITQSPKYLFRKEGQNVTLSCEQNLNHDAMYWYRQDPGQGLRLIYYSQIVNDFQKGDIAEGYSVSREKKESFPLTVTSAQKNPTAFYLCASSNRDRGIGKLFFGSGTQLSVL.

This clone has a handful of counts. V usage is TRBV11-2 and J usage is TRBJ1-1; TRBD1 matches 7 bases. V shed 5 bases and J 5 bases; nucleotides not matched to a gene: 17. The CDR3 is 17 residues long. Looked up from germline, CDR1 is SGHAT and CDR2 is FQNNGV. The CDR3 is CASSHPPLQGTRTEAFF. The CDR3 nucleotides are TGTGCCAGCAGCCATCCCCCCCTACAGGGGACGCGGACTGAAGCTTTCTTT. Combining the CDR3 with reference TRBV11-2 and TRBJ1-1 gives the whole variable domain EAGVAQSPRYKIIEKRQSVAFWCNPISGHATLYWYQQILGQGPKLLIQFQNNGVVDDSQLPKDRFSAERLKGVDSTLKIQPAKLEDSAVYLCASSHPPLQGTRTEAFFGQGTRLTVV.

The V and J genes are TRBV30 and TRBJ1-1, with TRBD1 as a possible D gene (6 bases). V lost 2 bases to trimming and J lost 4 bases, with 14 bases between them. Germline V lookup: CDR1 GTSNPN, CDR2 SVGIG (reference sequence). The CDR3 extends over 14 amino acids. CDR3 in amino acids: CAWSPQGSGTEAFF. CDR3 nucleotide sequence: TGTGCCTGGAGTCCCCAGGGGTCGGGCACTGAAGCTTTCTTT.

The CDR3 is CASSQEWTSGRELYEQYF. Here the CDR3 DNA reads TGCGCCAGCAGCCAAGAGTGGACTAGCGGGAGGGAGCTATACGAGCAGTACTTC. The chain employs TRBV4-1 and TRBJ2-7, with TRBD2 identical over 15 bases. The CDR3 has 18 amino acids. Trimming took 0 bases from V and 4 from J; bases not matched to a gene: 7. Germline CDR1 reads MGHRA; CDR2 reads YSYEKL.

This clone was seen only once. The CDR3 DNA reads as TGTGCCAGCAGCTCCCTGACTAGCGGAATCCAAGAGACCCAGTACTTC. Its translation is CASSSLTSGIQETQYF. The V gene is TRBV5-4, the J gene TRBJ2-5; 9 bases are a match to TRBD2. V shed 3 bases, J shed 1 base, and the junction held 7 bases outside the gene matches. The CDR3 loop spans 16 amino acids. The germline V gene has CDR1 SGHNT and CDR2 YYREEE (reference sequence).

V usage is TRBV19 and J usage is TRBJ2-1, with 9 bases aligning to TRBD2. J gave up 7 bases and V 5 bases, and 12 bases lay outside the gene matches. The CDR3 has 16 amino acids. Germline assignment: CDR1 LNHDA and CDR2 SQIVND (reference sequence). In DNA, the CDR3 is TGTGCCAGTAGTCTCTTCGGAGCGGGAGGCAGGAATGAGCAGTTCTTC. It codes for CASSLFGAGGRNEQFF.

V and J are TRBV30 and TRBJ2-7; TRBD1 matches at 8 bases. The V gene's germline CDR1 is GTSNPN and CDR2 SVGIG (reference sequence). V was pared by 5 bases and J by 7 bases, with 10 bases of the junction left unmatched. This CDR3 comprises 13 residues. The DNA of the CDR3 is TGTGCCTGGGATCCCGACAGGGGAGTGGAGCAGTACTTC. Its translation is CAWDPDRGVEQYF.

This clone has only one observation. The chain combines TRBV4-2 with TRBJ2-2; 7 positions match TRBD2. The CDR3 loop spans 16 amino acids. The germline V gene encodes CDR1 LGHNA and CDR2 YNFKEQ. V dropped 1 base and J dropped 1; count of bases not matched to a gene: 3. CDR3 sequence (DNA): TGTGCCAGCAGCCAAGGTCTAGCGGAGAACACCGGGGAGCTGTTTTTT. Translated: CASSQGLAENTGELFF.

This clone occurred a few times. The gene calls are TRBV7-9 and TRBJ2-3; 8 nucleotides align to TRBD2. With 5 bases clipped from V and 1 base from J, the junction kept 5 bases outside the gene matches. This CDR3 region has 15 residues. Per the germline V gene, CDR1 is SEHNR and CDR2 is FQNEAQ (reference sequence). CDR3 sequence (DNA): TGTGCCAGCAGCCGAGCGACTAGCGGCACAGATACGCAGTATTTT. It translates to CASSRATSGTDTQYF.

V and J are TRBV7-2 and TRBJ2-7, with D possibly being TRBD1 (6 bases). Per the germline V gene, CDR1 is SGHTA and CDR2 is FQGNSA. The CDR3 is 12 residues long. CDR3 DNA: TGTGCGGCCCCAGGGGAAGGAATCGAGCAGTACTTC. Translation: CAAPGEGIEQYF.

V is TRBV10-3 and J is TRBJ1-2, with 9 nucleotides matching TRBD1. J was trimmed by 8 bases and V by 11 bases; bases with no gene match: 9. The germline gives CDR1 ENHRY, CDR2 SYGVKD. The CDR3 sequence is 12 residues long. CDR3 residues: CAPEGQGMGYTF. The DNA for the CDR3 is TGTGCCCCCGAGGGACAGGGTATGGGCTACACCTTC.